The sequence of this T cell receptor beta chain was determined in a study of blood T cell repertoires in COVID-19. The ends were cut back, 6 bases at V and 1 base at J, with 9 bases in the middle. Germline CDR1 is LGHNT and CDR2 is FRNRAP. The CDR3 has 14 amino acids. Data came from immunoSEQ multiplex PCR; TCRdb stores just in-frame clones and leaves some out. There are hundreds of thousands of clones in the sample; 84% occur only once, and 8.6% lies in the top ten. The chain is built from TRBV12-5 and TRBJ2-2; D may be TRBD2 (5 bases). Sequencing input: peripheral blood. The TCR originated in a human donor in a cohort sampled during active COVID-19. CDR3 sequence reads: CASGSGLNTGELFF. The DNA for the CDR3 is TGTGCTAGTGGAAGCGGACTGAACACCGGGGAGCTGTTTTTT. Looking up the rest from reference TRBV12-5 and TRBJ2-2 gives the full variable domain: DARVTQTPRHKVTEMGQEVTMRCQPILGHNTVFWYRQTMMQGLELLAYFRNRAPLDDSGMPKDRFSAEMPDATLATLKIQPSEPRDSAVYFCASGSGLNTGELFFGEGSRLTVL.